This T cell receptor beta chain emerged from a study of T cell responses to AZD1222 COVID-19 vaccine. General observations from the study: Most donors were white British, females outnumbered males, and clonal diversity was possibly underestimated. After two AZD1222 doses, spike-specific TCR breadth and depth rose versus day 0. Reports say nearly half of spike-specific TCRs go after unmutated variant regions.

With regard to this clone: Its specificity is not known.

The assay was immunoSEQ multiplex PCR, and TCRdb's table has in-frame clones only and misses some. This sample carries roughly 170,000 clones, approximately 94% of them seen once, and the ten largest clones take roughly 1.7%. Per the germline V gene, CDR1 is LNHDA and CDR2 is SQIVND (reference sequence). This CDR3 has 15 amino acids. V was cut by 4 bases and J by 4 bases, with 15 bases left in between. This TCR came from an adult who received the AZD1222 COVID-19 vaccine. This chain joins TRBV19 and TRBJ2-3; D is perhaps TRBD1 (5 bases). The sequenced sample was peripheral blood, obtained 28 days after the second AZD1222 dose. In DNA, the CDR3 is TGTGCCAGTAGTACCAGGACACGGGCCCCAGATACGCAGTATTTT. Its translation is CASSTRTRAPDTQYF.